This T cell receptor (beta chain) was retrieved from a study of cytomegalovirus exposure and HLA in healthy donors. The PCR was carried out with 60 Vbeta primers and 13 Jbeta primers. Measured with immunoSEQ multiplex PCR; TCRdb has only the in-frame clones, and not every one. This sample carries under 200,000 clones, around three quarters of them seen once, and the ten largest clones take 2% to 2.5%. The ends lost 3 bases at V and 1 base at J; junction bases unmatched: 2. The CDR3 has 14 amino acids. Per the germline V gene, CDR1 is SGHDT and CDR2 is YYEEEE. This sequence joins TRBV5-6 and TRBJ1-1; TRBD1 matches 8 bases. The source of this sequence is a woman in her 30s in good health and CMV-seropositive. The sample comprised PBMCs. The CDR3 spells CASSWTGRNTEAFF. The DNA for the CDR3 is TGTGCCAGCAGCTGGACAGGGCGGAACACTGAAGCTTTCTTT.